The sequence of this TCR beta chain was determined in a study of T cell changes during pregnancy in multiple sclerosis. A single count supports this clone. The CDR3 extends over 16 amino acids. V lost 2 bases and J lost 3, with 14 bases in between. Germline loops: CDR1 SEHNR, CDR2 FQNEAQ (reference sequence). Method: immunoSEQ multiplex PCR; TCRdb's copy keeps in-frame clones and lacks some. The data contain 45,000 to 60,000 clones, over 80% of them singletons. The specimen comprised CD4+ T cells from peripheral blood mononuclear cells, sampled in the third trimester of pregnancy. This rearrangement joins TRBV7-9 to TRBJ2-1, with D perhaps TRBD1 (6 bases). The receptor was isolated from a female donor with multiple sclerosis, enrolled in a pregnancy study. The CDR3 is CASSLNRARGYNEQFF. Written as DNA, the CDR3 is TGTGCCAGCAGCTTAAACAGGGCTAGAGGCTACAATGAGCAGTTCTTC.